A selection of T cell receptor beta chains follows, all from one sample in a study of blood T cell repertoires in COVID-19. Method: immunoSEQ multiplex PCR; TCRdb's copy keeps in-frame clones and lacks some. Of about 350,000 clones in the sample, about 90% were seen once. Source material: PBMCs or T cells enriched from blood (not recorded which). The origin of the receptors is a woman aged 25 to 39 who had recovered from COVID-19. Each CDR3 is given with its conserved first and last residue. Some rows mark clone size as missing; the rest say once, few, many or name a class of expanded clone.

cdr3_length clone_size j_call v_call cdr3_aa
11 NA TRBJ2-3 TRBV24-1 CATSGGDYAYF
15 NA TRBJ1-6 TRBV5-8 CASSLAGTGTSPLHF
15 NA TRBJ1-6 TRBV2 CASRPLQEGNSPLHF
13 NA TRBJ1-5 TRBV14 CASSLGLRQPQHF
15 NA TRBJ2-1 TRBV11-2 CASSFLGGSGNEQFF
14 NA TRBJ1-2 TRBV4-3 CASSQEPGGHGYTF
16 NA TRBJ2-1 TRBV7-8 CASSNRTGYPHNEQFF
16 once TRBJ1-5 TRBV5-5 CASSLEVHPRNQPQHF
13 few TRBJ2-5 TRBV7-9 CAGLSGYQETQYF
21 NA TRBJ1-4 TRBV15 CATSRLIKRLDSPTTNEKLFF
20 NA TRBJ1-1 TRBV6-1 CASSGRTGNIKPTSNTEAFF
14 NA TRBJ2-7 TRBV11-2 CASSLDQRVHEQYF
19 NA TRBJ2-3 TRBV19 CASSIVQGSTRGAADTQYF
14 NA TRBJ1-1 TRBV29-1 CSVVKTVIDTEAFF
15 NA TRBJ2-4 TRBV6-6 CASSLSGQGANIQYF
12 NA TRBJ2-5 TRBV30 CAWSRQGETQYF
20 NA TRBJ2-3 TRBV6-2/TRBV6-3 CASSYSIPSGGPESTDTQYF
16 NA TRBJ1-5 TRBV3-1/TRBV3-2 CASSQDRAGIGQPQHF
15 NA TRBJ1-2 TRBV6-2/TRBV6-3 CASSAGTPANYGYTF
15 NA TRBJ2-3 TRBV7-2 CASSLDRDPPDTQYF
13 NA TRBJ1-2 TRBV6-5 CASSYRTGSGYTF
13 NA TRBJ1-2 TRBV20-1 CSASDRGASGYTF
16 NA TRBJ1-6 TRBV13 CASSPGTDGSGSPLHF
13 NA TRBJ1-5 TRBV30 CAWSGGHLQPQHF
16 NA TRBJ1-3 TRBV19 CASTSPRQWSGNTIYF
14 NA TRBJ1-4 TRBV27 CASSTGMANEKLFF
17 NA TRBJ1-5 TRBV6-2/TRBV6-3 CASSYSRTGTGNQPQHF
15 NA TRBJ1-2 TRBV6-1 CASSEGTALRYGYTF
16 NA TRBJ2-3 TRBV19 CASRTSLAGGTNTQYF
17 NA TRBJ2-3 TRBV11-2 CASSLYTGTASRDTQYF